The 25 T cell receptor beta chains listed next were all sequenced from one sample in a study of tumor-infiltrating lymphocytes in primary liver carcinoma. Unsorted whole blood yielded the blood RNA, and germline DNA was also extracted. From roughly 500 ng total RNA, TCR beta cDNA was generated with a primer in the constant region. It was through three nested multiplex PCR rounds of slightly modified ARM-PCR that TCR beta libraries arose. It was with TRBV1-TRBV30 forward primers and a C-beta reverse primer that the first two PCR rounds were run, at approximately 10 cycles each. TCRdb reprocessed the multiplex PCR reads via MiXCR and lists one record per CDR3 protein. The repertoire holds fewer than 350,000 distinct CDR3 sequences, less than 65% seen once, with under 8% in the top ten. Material for sequencing was peripheral blood. The source is a man aged 35 to 55 with primary liver carcinoma and hepatitis B virus infection.

This clonotype was seen at least ten times. This chain joins TRBV29-1 and TRBJ1-1, with D uncertain. CDR3 length equals 12 residues. The germline V and J ends were trimmed by 4 bases and 0 bases, with 6 bases remaining between them. Germline lookup yields CDR1 SQVTM and CDR2 ANQGSEA. CDR3 bases: TGCAGCGTTGGACACTTGAACACTGAAGCTTTCTTT. Protein product: CSVGHLNTEAFF.

The chain is built from TRBV18 and TRBJ2-7; 10 bases line up with TRBD1. J was trimmed by 7 bases and V by 5 bases; bases with no gene match: 11. The germline V gene encodes CDR1 KGHSH and CDR2 LQKENI. The CDR3 extends over 15 amino acids. The CDR3 DNA follows: TGTGCCAGCTCAGTCCGGGACAGGGGAGTTGGGGAGCAGTACTTC. The encoded protein is CASSVRDRGVGEQYF.

Points on this clonotype: Sequence at one end of the junction differs from germline and may be a read error. The chain combines TRBV4-3 with TRBJ2-1; 9 nucleotides line up with TRBD2. In germline, CDR1 is LGHNA, CDR2 YSLEER. This CDR3 has 16 amino acids. CDR3 in DNA: TGCGCCAACAGCCAAGAAAGACTAGCGGATTACAATGAGCAGTTCTTC. Translation: CANSQERLADYNEQFF.

Note on this clonotype: With a much larger clone just one base away, this may be a read error. V and J are TRBV6-5 and TRBJ2-7; the D is unclear. Germline CDR1 is MNHEY and CDR2 is SVGAGI. The CDR3 consists of 14 residues. The CDR3 bases are TGTGTCAGCAGTTACTCTTCAAATCCTTACGAGCAGTACTTC. Protein: CVSSYSSNPYEQYF.

Comments on this clonotype: A much larger clone lies a single base off, so this may be a read error. This chain connects TRBV4-1 to TRBJ1-2; D perhaps matches TRBD1 (5 bases). The CDR3 has 14 residues. Germline V CDR1 and CDR2: MGHRA, YSYEKL. CDR3 sequence: CVSSQAGGNYGYTF. The CDR3, as DNA: TGCGTCAGCAGCCAAGCCGGGGGGAACTATGGCTACACCTTC.

In the case of this clonotype: At one end the junction does not follow the germline gene, possibly because of a read error. V gene TRBV11-1 combines with J gene TRBJ1-2, with a weak D call TRBD1 (6 bases). This CDR3 spans 15 amino acids. Germline loops: CDR1 SGHAT, CDR2 FQDESV (reference sequence). CDR3 residues: CASSLETGTSYGCTF. CDR3 in DNA: TGTGCCAGCAGCTTAGAAACAGGGACGAGCTATGGCTGCACCTTC.

In the case of this clonotype: A read error may account for a junction end that differs from germline. This chain links TRBV11-2 with TRBJ2-7, with 9 bases lining up with TRBD2. Germline values: CDR1 SGHAT, CDR2 FQNNGV. The CDR3 is made up of 16 amino acids. As DNA, the CDR3 is TGTGTCAGCAGCCGATCGGGGACTAGCCTGGTCTACGAGCACTACTTC. Its translation is CVSSRSGTSLVYEHYF.

As for this clonotype: A read error may explain this, as a much larger clone is one base away. The chain links TRBV6-2 or TRBV6-3 to TRBJ2-3, with D maybe TRBD1 (5 bases). This CDR3 comprises 17 residues. Trimming cost V 0 bases and J 4 bases, with 17 bases left between them. Germline V gene data show CDR1 as MNHEY and CDR2 as SVGEGT. The chain's CDR3 is CASSYSTPRAYSDTQYF. The CDR3 DNA follows: TGTGCCAGCAGTTACTCGACTCCCAGGGCATACTCAGATACGCAGTATTTT.

Details on this clonotype: One end of the junction does not line up with germline, which may come from a read error. The V call is TRBV11-2, the J call TRBJ2-7; D may match TRBD1 or TRBD2 (5 bases each). Germline V gives CDR1 SGHAT, CDR2 FQNNGV. The CDR3 has 14 residues. The CDR3 DNA follows: TGTACCAGCAGACTATCAGGGAGTGTCTACGAGCAGTACTTC. Protein sequence: CTSRLSGSVYEQYF. The whole variable domain, remainder taken from reference TRBV11-2 and TRBJ2-7, is EAGVAQSPRYKIIEKRQSVAFWCNPISGHATLYWYQQILGQGPKLLIQFQNNGVVDDSQLPKDRFSAERLKGVDSTLKIQPAKLEDSAVYLCTSRLSGSVYEQYFGPGTRLTVT.

A word on this clonotype: A much more abundant neighbour one base away suggests this may be a read error. The chain links TRBV7-9 to TRBJ2-5; 7 nucleotides match TRBD2. The V and J ends lost 8 bases and 7 bases, in that order; junction bases with no gene match: 7. Germline V gene data show CDR1 as SEHNR and CDR2 as FQNEAQ (reference sequence). This CDR3 is built from 12 residues. The CDR3 is CASCQGGGTQYF. CDR3 DNA: TGTGCCAGCTGCCAAGGCGGGGGGACCCAGTACTTC.

A remark on this clonotype: A much bigger clone sits one base away, suggesting this may be a read error. V gene TRBV12-3 or TRBV12-4 combines with J gene TRBJ2-7; 7 nucleotides line up with TRBD2. J gave up 3 bases and V 5 bases, and 7 bases lay outside the gene matches. This CDR3 spans 14 amino acids. CDR3 sequence: CASSPWTRVYEQYF. CDR3 nucleotide sequence: TGTGCCAGCAGTCCCTGGACTAGGGTCTACGAGCAGTACTTC.

Note on this clonotype: An end of the junction does not agree with germline; a read error may underlie this. V usage is TRBV11-2 and J usage is TRBJ2-2, with 8 positions matching TRBD1. In germline, CDR1 is SGHAT, CDR2 FQNNGV. This CDR3 has 13 residues. The CDR3 sequence is CACSYQGAGELLF. The CDR3 nucleotides are TGTGCCTGCAGCTATCAGGGGGCAGGGGAGCTGCTTTTT.

This clonotype was seen only a few times. This rearrangement joins TRBV14 to TRBJ2-5, with 9 nucleotides matching TRBD1. This CDR3 comprises 18 residues. Germline V gene data show CDR1 as SGHDN and CDR2 as FVKESK. V was clipped by 3 bases and J by 5 bases; unmatched bases: 16. The CDR3 sequence is CASSQLGTGLARVETQYF. The CDR3 nucleotides are TGTGCCAGCAGCCAGCTTGGGACAGGGTTGGCTCGCGTGGAGACCCAGTACTTC.

With regard to this clonotype: One end of the junction is discordant with germline, which a read error may explain. V usage is TRBV11-2 and J usage is TRBJ2-5; D is ambiguous. Germline V gene sequence: CDR1 SGHAT, CDR2 FQNNGV. This CDR3 spans 14 amino acids. CDR3 loop: CVSSLDVRTETQYF. CDR3 nucleotides: TGTGTCAGCAGCTTAGATGTCAGGACAGAGACCCAGTACTTC.

The chain uses TRBV5-5 and TRBJ2-3; perhaps TRBD2 as D (5 bases). In germline, CDR1 is SGHKS, CDR2 YYEKEE (reference sequence). V dropped 3 bases and J dropped 0 bases, with 17 bases sitting between them. This CDR3 is built from 17 residues. In nucleotides, the CDR3 is TGTGCCAGCAGCTCGAGACGGGGAAAATCTAGCACAGATACGCAGTATTTT. Its translation: CASSSRRGKSSTDTQYF.

For this clonotype: Just one base apart from a much larger clone, this may be a read error. V and J are TRBV14 and TRBJ2-1; D remains ambiguous. Germline-derived CDR1 and CDR2 are SGHDN and FVKESK. This CDR3 contains 11 residues. Trimming shortened V by 7 bases and J by 8 bases, and 9 bases separated the two germline ends. This CDR3 is CASTFRHEQFF. The DNA of the CDR3 is TGTGCCAGCACTTTTCGCCATGAGCAGTTCTTC.

This clonotype appeared many times. This rearrangement joins TRBV11-2 to TRBJ2-1; D gene uncertain. Germline assignment: CDR1 SGHAT and CDR2 FQNNGV. V gave up 2 bases and J gave up 0 bases, with 14 bases separating them. The CDR3 has 17 residues. This CDR3 reads CASSLWSARFSYNEQFF. For the CDR3, the DNA is TGTGCCAGCAGCTTATGGTCTGCTCGCTTCTCCTACAATGAGCAGTTCTTC.

Many counts were recorded for this clonotype. This chain links TRBV6-5 with TRBJ2-7, with 8 bases lining up with TRBD2. V lost 5 bases and J lost 6; bases outside the gene matches: 9. The CDR3 runs to 14 residues. The germline V gene encodes CDR1 MNHEY and CDR2 SVGAGI. CDR3 in amino acids: CASSAGTSNREQYF. CDR3 sequence (DNA): TGTGCCAGCAGTGCCGGGACTAGTAATCGCGAGCAGTACTTC.

As to this clonotype: Since a much larger clone is just one base distant, this may be a read error. J is TRBJ1-2 and V is TRBV4-2; D gene unclear. The germline V gene has CDR1 LGHNA and CDR2 YNFKEQ. The CDR3 totals 18 residues. With 0 bases removed from V and 6 bases from J, the gap between germline ends came to 23 bases. The CDR3 DNA reads as TGTGCCAGCAGCCAAGAAAGGAGGGTAGGACGCATAAAAGATGGCTACACCTTC. Protein sequence: CASSQERRVGRIKDGYTF.

The chain carries TRBV6-2 or TRBV6-3 and TRBJ1-5; D is unclear. Germline CDR1 MNHEY, CDR2 SVGEGT. Between the trimmed V and J ends, which lost 6 bases and 6 bases, there was a span of 12 bases. The CDR3 extends over 13 amino acids. CDR3 DNA sequence: TGTGCCAGCAGCCCGTGGTACACTCAGCCCCAGCATTTT. This encodes CASSPWYTQPQHF.

The chain links TRBV6-6 to TRBJ2-1; 11 nucleotides agree with TRBD2. The germline CDR1 and CDR2 sequences are MNHNY and SVGAGI (reference sequence). This CDR3 has 16 residues. Trimming cost V 2 bases and J 7 bases; bases outside gene matches: 7. The CDR3 loop is CASSYAGTSGLNEQFF. CDR3 DNA sequence: TGTGCCAGCAGTTACGCCGGGACTAGCGGTTTAAATGAGCAGTTCTTC.

This clonotype was seen just once. A clone one base away is much larger, so this may be a read error. The genes are TRBV4-2 and TRBJ2-3; 7 nucleotides match TRBD2. Germline trimming cut 4 bases from V and 2 bases from J; bases unmatched to any gene: 6. Germline V CDR1 and CDR2: LGHNA, YNFKEQ. The CDR3 contains 15 residues. The CDR3 coding sequence is TGTGCCAGCAGCCGAACCGGGACTATCACAGATACGCAGTATTTT. Its translation: CASSRTGTITDTQYF.

This chain's CDR3 is CASSFERLTDTQYF. CDR3 in DNA: TGCGCCAGCAGCTTCGAGCGACTCACAGATACGCAGTATTTT. This chain connects TRBV5-1 to TRBJ2-3; D uncertain. Germline CDR1 is SGHRS and CDR2 is YFSETQ. CDR3 length equals 14 residues. The V gene lost 2 bases and the J gene lost 2 bases, with 9 bases spanning the gap.

As concerns this clonotype: This may be a read error, as it is one base from a much larger clone. V gene TRBV4-3 combines with J gene TRBJ1-2; D remains unclear. CDR3 length equals 14 residues. Germline V gives CDR1 LGHNA, CDR2 YSLEER. V dropped 0 bases and J dropped 8 bases, with 13 bases sitting between them. The CDR3: CASSQDLGSGGYTF. In DNA form, the CDR3 reads TGCGCCAGCAGCCAAGATCTAGGGTCGGGGGGCTACACCTTC.

About this clonotype itself: An end of the junction differs from the germline gene, which may be a read error. V and J are TRBV20-1 and TRBJ1-2, with TRBD1 matching 12 bases. CDR3 size: 15 residues. In germline, CDR1 is DFQATT, CDR2 SNEGSKA (reference sequence). CDR3 nucleotide sequence: TGCAGTGGTAGAGTGGGGACAGGGGGCATCTATGGCTACACCTTC. This codes for CSGRVGTGGIYGYTF.